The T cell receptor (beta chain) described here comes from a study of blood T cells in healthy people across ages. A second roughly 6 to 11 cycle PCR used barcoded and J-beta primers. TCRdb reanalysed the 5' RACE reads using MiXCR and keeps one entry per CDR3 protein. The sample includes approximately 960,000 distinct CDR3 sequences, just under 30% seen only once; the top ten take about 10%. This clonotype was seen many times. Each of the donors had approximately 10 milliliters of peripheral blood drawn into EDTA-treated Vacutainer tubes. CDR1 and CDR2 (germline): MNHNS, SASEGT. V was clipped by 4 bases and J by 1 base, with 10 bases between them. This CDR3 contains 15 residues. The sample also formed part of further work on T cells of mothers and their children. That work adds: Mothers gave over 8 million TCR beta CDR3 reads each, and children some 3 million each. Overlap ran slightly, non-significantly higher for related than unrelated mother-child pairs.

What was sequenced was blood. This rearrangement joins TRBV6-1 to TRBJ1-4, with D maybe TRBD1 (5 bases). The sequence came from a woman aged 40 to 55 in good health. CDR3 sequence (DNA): TGTGCCAGCAGTGTGGGACGAAGAACTAATGAAAAACTGTTTTTT. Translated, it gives CASSVGRRTNEKLFF.